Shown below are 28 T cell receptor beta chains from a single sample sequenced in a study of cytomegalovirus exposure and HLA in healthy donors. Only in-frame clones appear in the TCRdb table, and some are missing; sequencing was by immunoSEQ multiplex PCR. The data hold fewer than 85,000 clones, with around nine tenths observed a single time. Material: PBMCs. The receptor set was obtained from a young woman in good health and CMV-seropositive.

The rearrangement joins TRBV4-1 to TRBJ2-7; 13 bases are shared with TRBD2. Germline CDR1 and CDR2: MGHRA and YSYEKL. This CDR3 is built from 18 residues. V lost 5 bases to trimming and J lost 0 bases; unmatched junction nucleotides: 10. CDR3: CASSSRTSGRISSYEQYF. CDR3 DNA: TGCGCCAGCAGCAGTCGGACTAGCGGGAGAATAAGCTCCTACGAGCAGTACTTC.

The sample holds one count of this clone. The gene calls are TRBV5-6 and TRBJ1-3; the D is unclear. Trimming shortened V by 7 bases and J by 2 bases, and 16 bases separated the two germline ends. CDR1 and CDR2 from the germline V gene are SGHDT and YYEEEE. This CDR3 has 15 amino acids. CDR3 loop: CASFSWSGTGNTIYF. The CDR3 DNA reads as TGTGCCAGCTTCTCGTGGTCGGGGACTGGAAACACCATATATTTT.

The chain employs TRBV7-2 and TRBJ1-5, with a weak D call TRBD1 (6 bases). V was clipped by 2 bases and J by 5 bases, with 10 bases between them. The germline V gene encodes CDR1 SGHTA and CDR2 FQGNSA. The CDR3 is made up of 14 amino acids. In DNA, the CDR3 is TGTGCCAGCAGCTTAAGAGGACAGTATCAGCCCCAGCATTTT. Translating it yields CASSLRGQYQPQHF.

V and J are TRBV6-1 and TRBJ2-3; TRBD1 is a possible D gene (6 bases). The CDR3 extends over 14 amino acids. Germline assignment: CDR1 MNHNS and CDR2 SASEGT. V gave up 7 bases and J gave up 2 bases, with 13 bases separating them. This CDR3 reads CASTMRTATDTQYF. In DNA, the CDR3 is TGTGCCAGCACCATGAGGACAGCCACAGATACGCAGTATTTT.

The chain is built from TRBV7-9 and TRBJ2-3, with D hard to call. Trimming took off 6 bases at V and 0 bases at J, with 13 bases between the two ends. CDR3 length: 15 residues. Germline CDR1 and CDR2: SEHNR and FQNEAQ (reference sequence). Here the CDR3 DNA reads TGTGCCAGCAGGTCGACTGAGGAGAGCACAGATACGCAGTATTTT. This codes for CASRSTEESTDTQYF. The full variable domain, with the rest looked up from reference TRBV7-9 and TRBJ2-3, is DTGVSQNPRHKITKRGQNVTFRCDPISEHNRLYWYRQTLGQGPEFLTYFQNEAQLEKSRLLSDRFSAERPKGSFSTLEIQRTEQGDSAMYLCASRSTEESTDTQYFGPGTRLTVL.

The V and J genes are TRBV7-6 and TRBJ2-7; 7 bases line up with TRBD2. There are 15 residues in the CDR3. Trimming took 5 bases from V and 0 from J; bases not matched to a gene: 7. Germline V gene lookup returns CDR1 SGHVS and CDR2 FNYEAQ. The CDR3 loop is CASSPEAGYSYEQYF. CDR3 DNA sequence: TGTGCCAGCAGCCCCGAAGCGGGGTACTCCTACGAGCAGTACTTC.

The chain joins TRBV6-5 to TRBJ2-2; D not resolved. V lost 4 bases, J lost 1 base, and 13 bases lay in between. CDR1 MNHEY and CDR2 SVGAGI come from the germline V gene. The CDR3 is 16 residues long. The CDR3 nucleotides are TGTGCCAGCAGTTCCGCGGAGCATCTGAACACCGGGGAGCTGTTTTTT. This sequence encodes CASSSAEHLNTGELFF.

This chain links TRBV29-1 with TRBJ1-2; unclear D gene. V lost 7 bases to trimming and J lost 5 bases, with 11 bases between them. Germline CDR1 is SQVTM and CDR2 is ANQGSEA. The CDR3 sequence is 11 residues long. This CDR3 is CSADAVYGYTF. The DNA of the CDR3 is TGCAGCGCTGACGCGGTTTATGGCTACACCTTC.

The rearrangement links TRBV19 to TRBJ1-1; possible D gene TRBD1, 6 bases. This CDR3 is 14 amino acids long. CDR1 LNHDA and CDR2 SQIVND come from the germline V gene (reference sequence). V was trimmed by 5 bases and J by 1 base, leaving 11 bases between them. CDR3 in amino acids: CASSGTTGNTEAFF. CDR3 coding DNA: TGTGCCAGTAGTGGGACAACGGGGAACACTGAAGCTTTCTTT. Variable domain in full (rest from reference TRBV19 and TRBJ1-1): DGGITQSPKYLFRKEGQNVTLSCEQNLNHDAMYWYRQDPGQGLRLIYYSQIVNDFQKGDIAEGYSVSREKKESFPLTVTSAQKNPTAFYLCASSGTTGNTEAFFGQGTRLTVV.

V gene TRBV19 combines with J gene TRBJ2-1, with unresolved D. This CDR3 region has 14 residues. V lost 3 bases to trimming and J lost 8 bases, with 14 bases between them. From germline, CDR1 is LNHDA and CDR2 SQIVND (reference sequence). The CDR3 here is CASSIGLSFDEQFF. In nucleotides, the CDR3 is TGTGCCAGTAGTATTGGTCTGAGTTTTGATGAGCAGTTCTTC. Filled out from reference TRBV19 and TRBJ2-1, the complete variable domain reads DGGITQSPKYLFRKEGQNVTLSCEQNLNHDAMYWYRQDPGQGLRLIYYSQIVNDFQKGDIAEGYSVSREKKESFPLTVTSAQKNPTAFYLCASSIGLSFDEQFFGPGTRLTVL.

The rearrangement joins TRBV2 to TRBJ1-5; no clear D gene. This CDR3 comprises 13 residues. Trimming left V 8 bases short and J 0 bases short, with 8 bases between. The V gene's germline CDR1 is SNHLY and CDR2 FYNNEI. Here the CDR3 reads CASGQYSNQPQHF. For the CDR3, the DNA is TGTGCCAGCGGGCAGTATAGCAATCAGCCCCAGCATTTT.

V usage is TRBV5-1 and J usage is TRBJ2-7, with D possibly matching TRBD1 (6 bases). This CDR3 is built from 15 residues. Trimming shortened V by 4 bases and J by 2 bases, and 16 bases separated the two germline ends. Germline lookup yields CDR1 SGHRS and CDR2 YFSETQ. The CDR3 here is CASSGGSGTPYEQYF. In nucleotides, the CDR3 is TGCGCCAGCAGCGGGGGATCCGGGACACCCTACGAGCAGTACTTC.

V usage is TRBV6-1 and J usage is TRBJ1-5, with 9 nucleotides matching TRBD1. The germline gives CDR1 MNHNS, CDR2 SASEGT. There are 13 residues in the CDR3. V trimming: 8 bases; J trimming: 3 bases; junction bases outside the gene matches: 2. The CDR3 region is CASGTGNNQPQHF. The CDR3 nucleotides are TGTGCCAGCGGGACAGGGAACAATCAGCCCCAGCATTTT.

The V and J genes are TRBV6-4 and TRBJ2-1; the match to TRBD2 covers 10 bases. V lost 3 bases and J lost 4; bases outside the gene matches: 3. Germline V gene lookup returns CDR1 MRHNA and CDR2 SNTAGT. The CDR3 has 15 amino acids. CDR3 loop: CASSELAGAYNEQFF. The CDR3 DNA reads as TGTGCCAGCAGTGAGCTAGCGGGGGCGTACAATGAGCAGTTCTTC.

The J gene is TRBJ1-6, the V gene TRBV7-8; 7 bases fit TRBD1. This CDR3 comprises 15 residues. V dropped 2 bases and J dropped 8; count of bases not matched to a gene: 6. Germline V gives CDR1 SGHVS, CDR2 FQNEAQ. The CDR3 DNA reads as TGTGCCAGCAGCTTAAGGGGGCAGATGGATTCACCCCTCCACTTT. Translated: CASSLRGQMDSPLHF.

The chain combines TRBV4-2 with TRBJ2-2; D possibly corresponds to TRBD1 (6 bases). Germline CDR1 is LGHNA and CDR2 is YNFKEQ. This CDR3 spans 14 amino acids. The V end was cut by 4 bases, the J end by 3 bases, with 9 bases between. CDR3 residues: CASSPRQDTGELFF. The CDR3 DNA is TGTGCCAGCAGCCCCCGACAGGACACCGGGGAGCTGTTTTTT.

This chain's CDR3 is CASSSQAGGGYNEQFF. The CDR3 nucleotides read TGTGCCAGCAGTTCCCAAGCGGGGGGTGGCTACAATGAGCAGTTCTTC. The chain has TRBV6-4 and TRBJ2-1; 9 bases map to TRBD2. V trimming: 5 bases; J trimming: 3 bases; junction bases outside the gene matches: 8. Germline V gene data show CDR1 as MRHNA and CDR2 as SNTAGT. This CDR3 contains 16 residues.

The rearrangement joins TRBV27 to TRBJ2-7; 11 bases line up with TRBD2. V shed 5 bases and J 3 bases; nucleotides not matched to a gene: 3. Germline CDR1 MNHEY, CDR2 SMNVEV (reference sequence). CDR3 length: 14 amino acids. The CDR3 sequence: CASSAGTSGYEQYF. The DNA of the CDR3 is TGTGCCAGCAGTGCCGGGACTAGCGGCTACGAGCAGTACTTC.

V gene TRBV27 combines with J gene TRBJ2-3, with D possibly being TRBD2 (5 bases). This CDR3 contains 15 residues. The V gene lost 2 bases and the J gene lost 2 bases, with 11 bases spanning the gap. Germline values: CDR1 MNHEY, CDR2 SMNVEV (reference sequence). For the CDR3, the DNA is TGTGCCAGCAGTTTAACGGGAAGGATCACAGATACGCAGTATTTT. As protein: CASSLTGRITDTQYF.

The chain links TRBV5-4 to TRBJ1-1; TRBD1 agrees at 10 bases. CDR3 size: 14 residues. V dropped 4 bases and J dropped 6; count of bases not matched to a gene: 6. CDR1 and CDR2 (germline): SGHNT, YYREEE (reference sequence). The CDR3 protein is CASSRQGAWAEAFF. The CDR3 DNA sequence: TGTGCCAGCAGCAGACAGGGGGCTTGGGCTGAAGCTTTCTTT.

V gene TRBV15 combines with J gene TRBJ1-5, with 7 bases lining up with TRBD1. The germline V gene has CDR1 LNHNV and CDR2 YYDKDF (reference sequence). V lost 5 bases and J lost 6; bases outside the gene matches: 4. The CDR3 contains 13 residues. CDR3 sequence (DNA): TGTGCCACCAGCCCAGGGGGTGGTCAGCCCCAGCATTTT. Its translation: CATSPGGGQPQHF.

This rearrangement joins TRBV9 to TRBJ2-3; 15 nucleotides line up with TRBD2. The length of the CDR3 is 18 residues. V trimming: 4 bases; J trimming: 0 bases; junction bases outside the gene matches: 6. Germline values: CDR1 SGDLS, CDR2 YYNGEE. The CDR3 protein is CASSFGLAGGPSTDTQYF. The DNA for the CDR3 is TGTGCCAGCAGCTTCGGACTAGCGGGGGGGCCTAGCACAGATACGCAGTATTTT.

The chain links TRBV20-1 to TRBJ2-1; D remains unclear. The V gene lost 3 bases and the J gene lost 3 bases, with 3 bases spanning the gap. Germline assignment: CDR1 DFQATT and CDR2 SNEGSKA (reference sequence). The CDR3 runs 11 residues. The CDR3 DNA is TGCAGTGCTAGCGGCTACAATGAGCAGTTCTTC. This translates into CSASGYNEQFF.

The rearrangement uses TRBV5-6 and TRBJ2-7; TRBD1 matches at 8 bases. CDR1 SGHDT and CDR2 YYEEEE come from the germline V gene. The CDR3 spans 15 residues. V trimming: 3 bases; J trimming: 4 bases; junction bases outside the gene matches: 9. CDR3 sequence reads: CASSSGQGQFYEQYF. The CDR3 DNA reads TGTGCCAGCAGCTCTGGACAGGGCCAGTTTTACGAGCAGTACTTC.

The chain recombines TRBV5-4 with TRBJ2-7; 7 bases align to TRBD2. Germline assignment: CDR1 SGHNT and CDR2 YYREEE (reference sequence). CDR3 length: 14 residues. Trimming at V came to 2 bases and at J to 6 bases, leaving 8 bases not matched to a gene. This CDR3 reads CASSFWGGSLEQYF. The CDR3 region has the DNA TGTGCCAGCAGCTTTTGGGGGGGATCTCTCGAGCAGTACTTC.

The CDR3 sequence: CASSFPPSGRRADTQYF. CDR3 DNA: TGTGCCAGCAGCTTCCCCCCTAGCGGGAGGAGAGCAGATACGCAGTATTTT. The rearrangement links TRBV7-9 to TRBJ2-3; 11 bases are shared with TRBD2. The CDR3 spans 17 residues. Per the germline V gene, CDR1 is SEHNR and CDR2 is FQNEAQ (reference sequence). The ends lost 3 bases at V and 4 bases at J; junction bases unmatched: 9.

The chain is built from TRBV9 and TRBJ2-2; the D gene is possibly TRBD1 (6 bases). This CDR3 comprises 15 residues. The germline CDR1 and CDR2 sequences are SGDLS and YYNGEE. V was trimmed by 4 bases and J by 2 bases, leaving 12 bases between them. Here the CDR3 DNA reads TGTGCCAGCAGCCCCCGGACAGTCAACACCGGGGAGCTGTTTTTT. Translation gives CASSPRTVNTGELFF. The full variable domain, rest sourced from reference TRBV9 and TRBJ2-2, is DSGVTQTPKHLITATGQRVTLRCSPRSGDLSVYWYQQSLDQGLQFLIQYYNGEERAKGNILERFSAQQFPDLHSELNLSSLELGDSALYFCASSPRTVNTGELFFGEGSRLTVL.

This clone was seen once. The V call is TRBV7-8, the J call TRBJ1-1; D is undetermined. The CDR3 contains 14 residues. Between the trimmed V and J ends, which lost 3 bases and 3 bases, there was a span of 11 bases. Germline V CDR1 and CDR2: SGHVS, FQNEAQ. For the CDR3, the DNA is TGTGCCAGCAGCTTCTCTCACGAGTACACTGAAGCTTTCTTT. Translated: CASSFSHEYTEAFF.